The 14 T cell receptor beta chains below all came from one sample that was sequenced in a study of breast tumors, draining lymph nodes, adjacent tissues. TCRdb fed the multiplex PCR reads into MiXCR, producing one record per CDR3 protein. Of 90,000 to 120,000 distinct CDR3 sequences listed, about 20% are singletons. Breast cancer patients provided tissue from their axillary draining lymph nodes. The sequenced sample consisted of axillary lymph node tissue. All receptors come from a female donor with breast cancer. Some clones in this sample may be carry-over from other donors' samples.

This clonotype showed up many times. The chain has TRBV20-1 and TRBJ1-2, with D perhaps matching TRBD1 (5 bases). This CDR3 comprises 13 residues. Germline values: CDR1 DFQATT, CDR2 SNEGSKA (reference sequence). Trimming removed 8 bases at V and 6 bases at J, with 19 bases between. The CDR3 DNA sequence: TGCAGTAACGCCCGAGACAGCGGTAATGGCTACACCTTC. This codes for CSNARDSGNGYTF.

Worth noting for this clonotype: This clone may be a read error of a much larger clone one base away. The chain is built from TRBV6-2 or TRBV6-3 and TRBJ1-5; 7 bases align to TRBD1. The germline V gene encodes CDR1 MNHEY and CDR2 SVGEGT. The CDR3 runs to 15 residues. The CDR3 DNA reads TGTGCCTGCAGTTCCGACAGGGAGAAGTATCAGCCCCAGCATTTT. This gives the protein CACSSDREKYQPQHF.

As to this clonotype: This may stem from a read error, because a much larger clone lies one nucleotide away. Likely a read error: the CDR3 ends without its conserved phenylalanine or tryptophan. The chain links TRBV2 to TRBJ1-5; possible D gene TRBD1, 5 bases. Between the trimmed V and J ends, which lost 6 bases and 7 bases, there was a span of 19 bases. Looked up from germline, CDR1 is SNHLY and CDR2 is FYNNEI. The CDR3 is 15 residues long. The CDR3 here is CASSLVGTPGQPQHS. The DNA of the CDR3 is TGTGCCAGCAGCTTAGTTGGGACCCCGGGCCAGCCCCAGCATTCT.

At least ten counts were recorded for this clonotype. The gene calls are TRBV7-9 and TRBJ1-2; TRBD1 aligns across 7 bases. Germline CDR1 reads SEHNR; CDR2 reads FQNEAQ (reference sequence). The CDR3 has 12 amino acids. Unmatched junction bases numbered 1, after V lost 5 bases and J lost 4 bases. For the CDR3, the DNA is TGTGCCAGCAGCAGACAGGGCTATGGCTACACCTTC. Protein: CASSRQGYGYTF.

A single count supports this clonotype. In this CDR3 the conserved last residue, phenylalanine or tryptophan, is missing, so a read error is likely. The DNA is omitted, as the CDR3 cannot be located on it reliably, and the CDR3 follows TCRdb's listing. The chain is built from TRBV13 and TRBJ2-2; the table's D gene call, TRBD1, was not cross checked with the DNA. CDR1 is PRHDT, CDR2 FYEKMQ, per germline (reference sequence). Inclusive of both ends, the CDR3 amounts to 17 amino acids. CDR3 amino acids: CASSPTDRMVNTGELRI.

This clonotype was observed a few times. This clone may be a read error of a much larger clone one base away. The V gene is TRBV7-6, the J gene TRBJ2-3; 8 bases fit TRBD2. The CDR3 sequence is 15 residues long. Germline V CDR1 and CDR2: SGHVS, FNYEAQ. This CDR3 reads CASSLNSGATDTRYF. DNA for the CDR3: TGTGCCAGCAGCTTAAATAGCGGGGCCACAGATACGCGGTATTTT.

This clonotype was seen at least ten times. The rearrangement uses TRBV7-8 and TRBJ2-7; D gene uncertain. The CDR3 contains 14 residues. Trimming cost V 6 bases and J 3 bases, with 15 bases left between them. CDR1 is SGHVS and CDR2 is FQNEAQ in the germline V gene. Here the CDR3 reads CASSDKAFGYEQYF. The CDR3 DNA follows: TGTGCCAGCAGTGACAAAGCTTTTGGCTACGAGCAGTACTTC.

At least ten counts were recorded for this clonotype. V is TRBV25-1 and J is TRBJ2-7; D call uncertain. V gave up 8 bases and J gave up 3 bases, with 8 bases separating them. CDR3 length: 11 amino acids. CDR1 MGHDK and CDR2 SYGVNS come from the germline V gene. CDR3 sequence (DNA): TGTGCCAGCCGTACCCACTACGAGCAGTACTTC. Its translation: CASRTHYEQYF.

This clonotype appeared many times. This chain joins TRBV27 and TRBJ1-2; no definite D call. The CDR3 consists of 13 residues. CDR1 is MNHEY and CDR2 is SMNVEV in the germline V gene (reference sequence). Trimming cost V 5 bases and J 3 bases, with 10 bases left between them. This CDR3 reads CASSPEGHYGYTF. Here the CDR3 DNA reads TGTGCCAGCAGTCCTGAAGGGCACTATGGCTACACCTTC.

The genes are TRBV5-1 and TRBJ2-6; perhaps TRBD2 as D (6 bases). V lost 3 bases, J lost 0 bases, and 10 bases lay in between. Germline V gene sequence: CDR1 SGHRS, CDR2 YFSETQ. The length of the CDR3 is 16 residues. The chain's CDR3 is CASSWDFSSGANVLTF. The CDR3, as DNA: TGCGCCAGCAGCTGGGACTTTAGCTCTGGGGCCAACGTCCTGACTTTC. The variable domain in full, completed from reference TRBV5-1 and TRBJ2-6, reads KAGVTQTPRYLIKTRGQQVTLSCSPISGHRSVSWYQQTPGQGLQFLFEYFSETQRNKGNFPGRFSGRQFSNSRSEMNVSTLELGDSALYLCASSWDFSSGANVLTFGAGSRLTVL.

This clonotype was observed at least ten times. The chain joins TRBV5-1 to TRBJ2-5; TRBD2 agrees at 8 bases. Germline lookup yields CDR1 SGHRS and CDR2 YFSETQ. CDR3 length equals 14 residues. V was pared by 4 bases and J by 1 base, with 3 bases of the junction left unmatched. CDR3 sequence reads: CASSDTSGQETQYF. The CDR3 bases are TGCGCCAGCAGCGATACTAGCGGCCAAGAGACCCAGTACTTC.

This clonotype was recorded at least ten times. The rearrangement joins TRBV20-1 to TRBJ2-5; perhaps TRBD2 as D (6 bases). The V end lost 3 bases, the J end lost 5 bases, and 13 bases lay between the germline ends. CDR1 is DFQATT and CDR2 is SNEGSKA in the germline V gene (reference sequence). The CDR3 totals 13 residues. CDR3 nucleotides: TGCAGTGCTAGTCGGAGGGCCGGGGAGACCCAGTACTTC. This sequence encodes CSASRRAGETQYF.

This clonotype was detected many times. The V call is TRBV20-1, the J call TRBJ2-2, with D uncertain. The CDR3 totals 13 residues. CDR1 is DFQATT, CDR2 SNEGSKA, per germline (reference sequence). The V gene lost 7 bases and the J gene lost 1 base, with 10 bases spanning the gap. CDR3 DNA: TGCAGTGTTCCCAACCAGAACACCGGGGAGCTGTTTTTT. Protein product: CSVPNQNTGELFF.

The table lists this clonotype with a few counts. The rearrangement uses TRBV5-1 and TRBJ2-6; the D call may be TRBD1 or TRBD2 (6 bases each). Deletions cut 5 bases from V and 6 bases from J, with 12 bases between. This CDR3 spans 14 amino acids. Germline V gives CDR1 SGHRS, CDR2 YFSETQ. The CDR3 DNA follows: TGCGCCAGCAGGGAGGGGGTCCTGGCCAACGTCCTGACTTTC. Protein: CASREGVLANVLTF. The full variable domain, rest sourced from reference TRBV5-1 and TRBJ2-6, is KAGVTQTPRYLIKTRGQQVTLSCSPISGHRSVSWYQQTPGQGLQFLFEYFSETQRNKGNFPGRFSGRQFSNSRSEMNVSTLELGDSALYLCASREGVLANVLTFGAGSRLTVL.